Included here is one TCR beta chain sequence, with context. These data belong to a study of cytomegalovirus exposure and HLA in healthy donors. The germline gives CDR1 MGHDK, CDR2 SYGVNS. The V end lost 0 bases, the J end lost 3 bases, and 5 bases lay between the germline ends. This CDR3 has 13 amino acids. Both 60 Vbeta primers and 13 Jbeta primers went into the PCR. The repertoire was sequenced with immunoSEQ multiplex PCR; TCRdb's copy has only in-frame clones and lacks some. The sample includes around 170,000 clones, about 85% seen only once; the top ten take approximately 1.2%. The J gene is TRBJ1-1, the V gene TRBV25-1; D unclear. This sequence was found in a man aged 45-65 years in good health and CMV-seropositive. The source material was PBMCs. The chain's CDR3 is CASSEYADTEAFF. DNA for the CDR3: TGTGCCAGCAGTGAATACGCGGACACTGAAGCTTTCTTT.